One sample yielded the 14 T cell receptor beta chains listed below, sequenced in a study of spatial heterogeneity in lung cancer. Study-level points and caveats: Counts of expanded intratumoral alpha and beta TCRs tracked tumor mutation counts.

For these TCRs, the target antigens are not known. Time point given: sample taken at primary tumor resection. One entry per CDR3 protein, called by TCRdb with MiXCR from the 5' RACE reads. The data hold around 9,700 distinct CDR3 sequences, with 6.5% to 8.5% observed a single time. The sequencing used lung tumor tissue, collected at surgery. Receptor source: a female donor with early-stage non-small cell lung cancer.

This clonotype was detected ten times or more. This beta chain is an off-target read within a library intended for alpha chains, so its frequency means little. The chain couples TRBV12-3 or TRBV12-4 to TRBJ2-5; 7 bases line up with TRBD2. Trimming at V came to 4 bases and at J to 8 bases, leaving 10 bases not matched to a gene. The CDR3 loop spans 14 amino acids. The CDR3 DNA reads TGTGCCAGCAGTTCCGCGACTAGCCGGGAAACCCAGTACTTC. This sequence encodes CASSSATSRETQYF.

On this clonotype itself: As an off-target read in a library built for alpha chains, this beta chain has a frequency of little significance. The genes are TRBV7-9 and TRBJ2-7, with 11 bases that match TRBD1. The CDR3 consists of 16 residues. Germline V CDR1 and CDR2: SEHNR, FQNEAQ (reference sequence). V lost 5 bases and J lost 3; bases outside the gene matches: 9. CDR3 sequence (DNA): TGTGCCAGCAGCCAACGGACAGGGGGCGGTTTCTACGAGCAGTACTTC. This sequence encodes CASSQRTGGGFYEQYF.

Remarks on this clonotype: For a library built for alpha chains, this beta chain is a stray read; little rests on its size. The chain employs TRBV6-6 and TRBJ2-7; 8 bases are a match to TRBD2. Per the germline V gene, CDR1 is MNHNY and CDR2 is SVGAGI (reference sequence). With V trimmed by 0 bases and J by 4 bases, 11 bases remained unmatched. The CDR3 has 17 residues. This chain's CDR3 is CASSYSRVAGRIYEQYF. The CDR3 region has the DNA TGTGCCAGCAGTTACTCCCGAGTAGCGGGGAGGATATACGAGCAGTACTTC.

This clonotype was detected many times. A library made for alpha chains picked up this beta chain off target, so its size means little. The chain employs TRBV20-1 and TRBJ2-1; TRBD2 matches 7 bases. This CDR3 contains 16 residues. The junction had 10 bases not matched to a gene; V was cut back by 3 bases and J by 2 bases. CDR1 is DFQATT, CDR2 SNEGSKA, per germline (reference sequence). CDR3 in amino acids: CSASIVSGATYNEQFF. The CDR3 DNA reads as TGCAGTGCTAGCATAGTCAGCGGGGCCACCTACAATGAGCAGTTCTTC.

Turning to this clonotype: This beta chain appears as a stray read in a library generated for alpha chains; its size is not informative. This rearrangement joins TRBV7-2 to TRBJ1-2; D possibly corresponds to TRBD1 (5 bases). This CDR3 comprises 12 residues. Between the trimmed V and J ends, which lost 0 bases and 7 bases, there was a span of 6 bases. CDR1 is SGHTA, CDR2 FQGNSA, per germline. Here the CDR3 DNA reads TGTGCCAGCAGCTTAGCCAGGGTTGGCTACACCTTC. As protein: CASSLARVGYTF.

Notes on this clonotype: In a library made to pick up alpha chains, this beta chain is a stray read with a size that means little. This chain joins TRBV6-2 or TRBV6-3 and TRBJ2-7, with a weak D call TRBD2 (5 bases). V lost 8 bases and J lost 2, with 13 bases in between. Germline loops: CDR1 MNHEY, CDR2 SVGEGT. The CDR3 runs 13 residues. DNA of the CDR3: TGTGCCAGCGGCCGGACTGGGACCTACGAGCAGTACTTC. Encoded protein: CASGRTGTYEQYF.

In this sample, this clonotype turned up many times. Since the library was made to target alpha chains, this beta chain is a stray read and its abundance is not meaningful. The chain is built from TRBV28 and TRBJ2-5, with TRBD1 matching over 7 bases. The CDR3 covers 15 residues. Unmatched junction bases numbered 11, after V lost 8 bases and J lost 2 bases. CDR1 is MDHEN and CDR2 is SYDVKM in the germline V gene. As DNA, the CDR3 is TGTGCCAGCCGACCCGGGACAGCTCATCAAGAGACCCAGTACTTC. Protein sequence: CASRPGTAHQETQYF.

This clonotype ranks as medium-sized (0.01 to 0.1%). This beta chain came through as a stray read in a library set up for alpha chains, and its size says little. CDR3 nucleotides: TGCAGCATGGGGGGGGGCTCAGATACGCAGTATTTT. Protein: CSMGGGSDTQYF. This rearrangement joins TRBV29-1 to TRBJ2-3, with a tentative D call TRBD2 (7 bases). The V and J ends lost 8 bases and 4 bases respectively, with 13 bases between them. The CDR3 is made up of 12 amino acids. Germline V gene data show CDR1 as SQVTM and CDR2 as ANQGSEA.

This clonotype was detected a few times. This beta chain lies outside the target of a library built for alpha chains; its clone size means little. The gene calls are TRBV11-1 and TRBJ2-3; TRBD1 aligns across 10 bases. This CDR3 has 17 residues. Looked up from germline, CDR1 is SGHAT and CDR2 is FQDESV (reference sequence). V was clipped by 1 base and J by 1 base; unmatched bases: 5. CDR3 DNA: TGTGCCAGCAGCTTAGACCTCGGGACAGGGGGCACAGATACGCAGTATTTT. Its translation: CASSLDLGTGGTDTQYF.

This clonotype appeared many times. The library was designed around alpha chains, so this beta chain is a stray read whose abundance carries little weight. CDR3: CASSLQALNTEAFF. In nucleotides, the CDR3 is TGCGCCAGCAGCTTACAAGCACTGAACACTGAAGCTTTCTTT. The V and J genes are TRBV5-1 and TRBJ1-1; unclear D gene. The CDR3 is 14 amino acids. Between the trimmed V and J ends, which lost 2 bases and 0 bases, there was a span of 8 bases. CDR1 and CDR2 (germline): SGHRS, YFSETQ.

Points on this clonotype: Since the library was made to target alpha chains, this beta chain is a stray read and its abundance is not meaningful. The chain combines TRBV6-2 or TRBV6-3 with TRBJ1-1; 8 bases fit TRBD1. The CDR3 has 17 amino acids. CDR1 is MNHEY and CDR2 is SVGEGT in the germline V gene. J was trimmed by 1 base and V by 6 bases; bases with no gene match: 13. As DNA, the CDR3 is TGTGCCAGCAGCTCCCGACAGGGGCCTAACGGGAACACTGAAGCTTTCTTT. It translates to CASSSRQGPNGNTEAFF.

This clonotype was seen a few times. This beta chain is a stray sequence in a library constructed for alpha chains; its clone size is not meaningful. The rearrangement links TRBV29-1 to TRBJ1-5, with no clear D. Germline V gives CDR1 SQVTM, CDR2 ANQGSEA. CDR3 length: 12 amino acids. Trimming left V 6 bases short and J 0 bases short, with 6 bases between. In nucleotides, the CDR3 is TGCAGCGTGGCAGATAGCAATCAGCCCCAGCATTTT. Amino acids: CSVADSNQPQHF.

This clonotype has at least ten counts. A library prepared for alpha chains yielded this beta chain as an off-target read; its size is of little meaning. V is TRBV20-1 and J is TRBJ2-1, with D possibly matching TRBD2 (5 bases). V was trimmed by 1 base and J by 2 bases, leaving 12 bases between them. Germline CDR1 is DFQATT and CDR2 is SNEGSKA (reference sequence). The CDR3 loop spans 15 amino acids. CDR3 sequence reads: CSARVVGSAYNEQFF. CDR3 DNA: TGCAGTGCTAGAGTGGTAGGGAGCGCCTACAATGAGCAGTTCTTC.

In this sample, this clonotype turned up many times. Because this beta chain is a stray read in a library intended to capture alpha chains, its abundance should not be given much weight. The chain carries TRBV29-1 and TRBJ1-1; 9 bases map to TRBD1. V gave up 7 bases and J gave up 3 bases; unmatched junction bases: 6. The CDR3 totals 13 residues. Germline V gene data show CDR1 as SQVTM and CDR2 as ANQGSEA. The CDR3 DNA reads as TGCAGCGCTGGGACAGGGCCAGACACTGAAGCTTTCTTT. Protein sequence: CSAGTGPDTEAFF.